This is a list of T cell receptor beta chains from one sample in a study of PD-1 blockade in classical Hodgkin lymphoma. Data came from immunoSEQ multiplex PCR; TCRdb stores just in-frame clones and leaves some out. This sample yields nearly 25,000 clones, of which about 80% are seen a single time; 5.5% to 8.5% belongs to the top ten. The source material was peripheral blood mononuclear cells (PBMCs), sampled at baseline. The source of these receptors is a human donor with classical Hodgkin lymphoma. Both conserved end residues are trimmed from each CDR3. Each record gives: clone size, J gene, V gene, CDR3 protein. Clone size is not always given. Where it is, it says once, few, many or a class for expanded clones.

size: -
J: TRBJ2-5
V: TRBV18
CDR3: ASSPEIAGGPKTQY

size: once
J: TRBJ2-7
V: TRBV5-1
CDR3: ASSPLVSGPSYEQY

size: -
J: TRBJ1-2
V: TRBV2
CDR3: ASAPSGSDYGYT

size: -
J: TRBJ2-3
V: TRBV7-9
CDR3: ASRPRLGHTDTQY

size: few
J: TRBJ1-4
V: TRBV5-1
CDR3: ASSAGPGINEKLF

size: -
J: TRBJ2-6
V: TRBV7-8
CDR3: ASSRTKRGLSSGANVLT

size: -
J: TRBJ2-1
V: TRBV4-3
CDR3: ASSQDMLGGYNEQF

size: -
J: TRBJ1-1
V: TRBV5-1
CDR3: ASSYWGVNTEAF

size: few
J: TRBJ1-6
V: TRBV18
CDR3: ASSLQGTGADSPLH

size: -
J: TRBJ2-1
V: TRBV6-1
CDR3: ASSAARGTYNEQF

size: -
J: TRBJ2-7
V: TRBV4-3
CDR3: ASSQDGPGKSYEQY

size: -
J: TRBJ1-2
V: TRBV7-2
CDR3: ASTQGGRAEGYT

size: -
J: TRBJ2-7
V: TRBV19
CDR3: ASSELPGQGAYEQY

size: few
J: TRBJ2-1
V: TRBV7-2
CDR3: ASSPPRNSYNEQF

size: -
J: TRBJ1-6
V: TRBV30
CDR3: AWSSRDHNSPLH

size: -
J: TRBJ1-1
V: TRBV15
CDR3: ATSRGGPQGTEAF

size: few
J: TRBJ2-7
V: TRBV28
CDR3: ASRATGTGGGRY

size: once
J: TRBJ1-1
V: TRBV9
CDR3: ASSAWDSLNTEAF

size: -
J: TRBJ1-4
V: TRBV4-3
CDR3: ASSPGPGPFGQKLF

size: once
J: TRBJ2-7
V: TRBV28
CDR3: ASTEGVREQY